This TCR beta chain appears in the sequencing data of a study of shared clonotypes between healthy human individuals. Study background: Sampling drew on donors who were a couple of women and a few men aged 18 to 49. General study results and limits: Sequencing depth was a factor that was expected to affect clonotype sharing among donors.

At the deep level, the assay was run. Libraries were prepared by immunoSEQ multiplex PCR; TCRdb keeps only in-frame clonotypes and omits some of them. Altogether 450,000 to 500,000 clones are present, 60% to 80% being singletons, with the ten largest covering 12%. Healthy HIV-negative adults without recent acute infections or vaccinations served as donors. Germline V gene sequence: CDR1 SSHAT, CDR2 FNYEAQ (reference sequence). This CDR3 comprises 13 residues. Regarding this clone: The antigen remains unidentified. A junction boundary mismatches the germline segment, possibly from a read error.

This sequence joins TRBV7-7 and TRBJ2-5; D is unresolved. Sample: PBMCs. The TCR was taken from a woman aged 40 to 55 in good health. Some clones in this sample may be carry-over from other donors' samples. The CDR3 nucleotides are TGTGCTAGCAGCTTACATGACACGGAGACCCAGTACTTC. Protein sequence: CASSLHDTETQYF.